This T cell receptor beta chain was captured by sequencing in a study of T cells after yellow fever vaccination. Study results and caveats: The secondary response was weaker, and its peak arrived faster, on day 5 versus 15.

Using its own MiXCR run on the 5' RACE reads, TCRdb lists one record per CDR3 protein. Here the sample spans about 340,000 distinct CDR3 sequences, over 8% being singletons. With 2 bases removed from V and 7 bases from J, the gap between germline ends came to 15 bases. This CDR3 has 13 residues. Germline values: CDR1 GTSNPN, CDR2 SVGIG (reference sequence). Comments on this clonotype: Antigen specificity is unknown.

Source: PBMCs, taken on the day of the first yellow fever vaccination. This TCR was sampled from a man between 18 and 29 years old who received the YFV17D yellow fever vaccine. This chain joins TRBV30 and TRBJ2-7; D ambiguous. DNA for the CDR3: TGTGCCTGGAGTACCACCCTGGCGGATGAGCAGTACTTC. Translating it yields CAWSTTLADEQYF.